This T cell receptor (beta chain) stems from a study of cytomegalovirus exposure and HLA in healthy donors. Looking at the study overall: An early release of data contained approximately 85 million unique TCRs, which came from HLA-typed donors.

In germline, CDR1 is SEHNR, CDR2 FQNEAQ (reference sequence). The CDR3 totals 17 residues. Losses at the gene ends were 1 base for V and 7 bases for J; bases not matched to a gene: 9. Whole-study findings and limits: Segments of the TCR beta V type were, in most cases, productive about 87% or about 30% of the time in an earlier analysis. Some TCR beta chains (164 of them) were listed as cytomegalovirus-associated. Roughly even sequencing depth across donors was the assumption behind the presence/absence analyses.

PCR involved 60 Vbeta and 13 Jbeta primers. Profiled with immunoSEQ multiplex PCR; TCRdb holds only in-frame clones, not every one. This repertoire comprises under 200,000 clones; its ten largest clones make up about 0.79%. Of note for this clone: Its antigen is undetermined.

The rearrangement joins TRBV7-9 to TRBJ2-1, with 11 bases that match TRBD2. The sequencing sample was made of PBMCs. This TCR was sampled from a woman between 18 and 29 years old in good health and CMV-seropositive. The CDR3 spells CASSLEPLAGVGNEQFF. CDR3 in DNA: TGTGCCAGCAGCTTAGAACCACTAGCGGGAGTAGGGAATGAGCAGTTCTTC.